The next 20 T cell receptor beta chains were all read from a single sample in a study of shared clonotypes between healthy human individuals. The table came from immunoSEQ multiplex PCR; TCRdb's copy has only in-frame clones and leaves some out. Altogether 950,000 to 1,100,000 clones are present, around 78% being singletons, with the ten largest covering around 0.61%. The sample was memory CD4+ T cells from PBMCs. The subset here: CD45RA-negative fraction. These receptors originate from a man younger than 35 in good health. Some clones in this sample may be carry-over from other donors' samples.

This sequence joins TRBV19 and TRBJ1-1, with a possible D match to TRBD1 (5 bases). Trimming stripped 5 bases from V and 0 bases from J, with 10 bases between. The CDR3 is 14 amino acids. Germline loops: CDR1 LNHDA, CDR2 SQIVND (reference sequence). CDR3 sequence reads: CASSSRTLNTEAFF. CDR3 in DNA: TGTGCCAGTAGTTCAAGGACACTGAACACTGAAGCTTTCTTT.

The rearrangement joins TRBV9 to TRBJ2-1; 14 bases map to TRBD2. With V trimmed by 4 bases and J by 6 bases, 9 bases remained unmatched. Germline CDR1 SGDLS, CDR2 YYNGEE. The CDR3 has 17 residues. CDR3 coding DNA: TGTGCCAGCAGCCCGACTAGCGGGAGGGAAGCAAGCAATGAGCAGTTCTTC. Translated, it gives CASSPTSGREASNEQFF.

This clone was counted at least ten times. This chain connects TRBV10-3 to TRBJ1-5; tentative D call: TRBD1 (6 bases). The CDR3 sequence is 15 residues long. CDR1 ENHRY and CDR2 SYGVKD come from the germline V gene. The V and J ends lost 3 bases and 7 bases respectively, with 16 bases between them. The CDR3 loop reads CAISDFPVGGQPQHF. The CDR3 region has the DNA TGTGCCATCAGTGATTTTCCGGTTGGGGGCCAGCCCCAGCATTTT.

This clone has just one count. This chain joins TRBV7-2 and TRBJ1-1, with D tentatively TRBD1 (5 bases). This CDR3 has 15 amino acids. Germline V CDR1 and CDR2: SGHTA, FQGNSA. V shed 3 bases and J shed 0 bases, with 11 bases lying between them. The CDR3 sequence: CASSFRSGMNTEAFF. CDR3 in DNA: TGTGCCAGCAGCTTCAGATCAGGGATGAACACTGAAGCTTTCTTT.

This clone came up once. The same CDR3 arises from other DNA sequences in this sample as well. V is TRBV29-1 and J is TRBJ2-5; the D call may be TRBD1 or TRBD2 (5 bases each). Germline CDR1 reads SQVTM; CDR2 reads ANQGSEA. The ends were cut back, 6 bases at V and 0 bases at J, with 11 bases in the middle. The CDR3 extends over 13 amino acids. In DNA form, the CDR3 reads TGCAGCGTACCCGGGACCGACCAAGAGACCCAGTACTTC. This translates into CSVPGTDQETQYF.

About this clone itself: The junction departs from the called germline gene at one end, perhaps through a read error. The chain joins TRBV5-6 to TRBJ2-7, with a possible D match to TRBD1 (5 bases). CDR1 and CDR2 (germline): SGHDT, YYEEEE. The CDR3 is 14 residues long. CDR3 residues: CASSLDVRDYEQYF. CDR3 nucleotides: TGCGCCAGCAGCTTGGACGTCAGGGACTACGAGCAGTACTTC.

This clone was observed a handful of times. The chain links TRBV2 to TRBJ1-4; 7 nucleotides align to TRBD1. Unmatched junction bases numbered 4, after V lost 6 bases and J lost 0 bases. The CDR3 consists of 15 residues. CDR1 and CDR2 (germline): SNHLY, FYNNEI. Written as DNA, the CDR3 is TGTGCCAGCAGCCGACAGGGACCAACTAATGAAAAACTGTTTTTT. This translates into CASSRQGPTNEKLFF. The complete variable domain, with remaining parts taken from reference TRBV2 and TRBJ1-4, reads EPEVTQTPSHQVTQMGQEVILRCVPISNHLYFYWYRQILGQKVEFLVSFYNNEISEKSEIFDDQFSVERPDGSNFTLKIRSTKLEDSAMYFCASSRQGPTNEKLFFGSGTQLSVL.

The genes are TRBV5-1 and TRBJ2-1; 9 nucleotides agree with TRBD2. V lost 4 bases to trimming and J lost 7 bases; unmatched junction nucleotides: 12. The V gene's germline CDR1 is SGHRS and CDR2 YFSETQ. The CDR3 covers 16 residues. The CDR3 spells CASSTAAGGPVNEQFF. The CDR3 DNA is TGCGCCAGCAGCACCGCTGCGGGAGGGCCGGTAAATGAGCAGTTCTTC.

The chain recombines TRBV7-9 with TRBJ2-1; a possible D gene is TRBD2 (5 bases). This CDR3 region has 16 residues. Germline CDR1 SEHNR, CDR2 FQNEAQ (reference sequence). The V and J ends lost 5 bases and 2 bases respectively, with 16 bases between them. In DNA form, the CDR3 reads TGTGCCAGCAGCCTTACGAGGGTTGTCCCCTACAATGAGCAGTTCTTC. This gives the protein CASSLTRVVPYNEQFF.

The chain has TRBV7-2 and TRBJ2-7, with D maybe TRBD2 (6 bases). Germline CDR1 and CDR2: SGHTA and FQGNSA. The CDR3 runs to 14 residues. Trimming removed 2 bases at V and 2 bases at J, with 10 bases between. The CDR3 loop is CASSLSSATYEQYF. CDR3 nucleotide sequence: TGTGCCAGCAGCTTATCTAGCGCGACCTACGAGCAGTACTTC.

This clone appeared many times. This chain connects TRBV5-1 to TRBJ2-7; 11 bases align to TRBD2. V lost 5 bases to trimming and J lost 3 bases; unmatched junction nucleotides: 1. The CDR3 is 13 amino acids. Germline V gives CDR1 SGHRS, CDR2 YFSETQ. The CDR3 bases are TGCGCCAGCAGTACTAGCGGGAGCTACGAGCAGTACTTC. Translating it yields CASSTSGSYEQYF.

This clone was observed a single time. The same CDR3 can be traced to other DNA sequences in this sample. V is TRBV6-5 and J is TRBJ2-7; the match to TRBD2 covers 8 bases. V gave up 6 bases and J gave up 1 base; unmatched junction bases: 5. The CDR3 has 14 residues. Germline CDR1 reads MNHEY; CDR2 reads SVGAGI. This chain's CDR3 is CASSRAGASYEQYF. CDR3 nucleotide sequence: TGTGCCAGCAGCCGAGCGGGAGCTTCCTACGAGCAGTACTTC.

The V and J genes are TRBV4-3 and TRBJ1-2; D gene ambiguous. V lost 1 base and J 4 bases, leaving 13 bases between the germline ends. The CDR3 sequence is 15 residues long. The germline CDR1 and CDR2 sequences are LGHNA and YSLEER. CDR3 loop: CASSQVAVGGYGYTF. The CDR3 nucleotides are TGCGCCAGCAGCCAAGTCGCGGTTGGTGGCTATGGCTACACCTTC.

This clone was seen only once. The V and J genes are TRBV10-3 and TRBJ1-2; D is undetermined. The CDR3 has 14 amino acids. The ends were cut back, 8 bases at V and 5 bases at J, with 18 bases in the middle. Germline V gene sequence: CDR1 ENHRY, CDR2 SYGVKD. The CDR3 spells CAIGREGAEYGYTF. CDR3 in DNA: TGTGCCATCGGCCGGGAGGGTGCGGAATATGGCTACACCTTC.

The chain joins TRBV14 to TRBJ1-5; a possible D gene is TRBD1 (6 bases). Deletions cut 0 bases from V and 7 bases from J, with 7 bases between. The germline V gene encodes CDR1 SGHDN and CDR2 FVKESK. The CDR3 is 13 residues long. CDR3 sequence (DNA): TGTGCCAGCAGCCAAGACAGGGGCCAGCCCCAGCATTTT. Residues: CASSQDRGQPQHF.

The V gene is TRBV9, the J gene TRBJ2-3, with D possibly called TRBD1 or TRBD2 (5 bases each). V was cut by 4 bases and J by 2 bases, with 23 bases left in between. CDR3 length: 18 amino acids. In germline, CDR1 is SGDLS, CDR2 YYNGEE. The CDR3 DNA is TGTGCCAGCAGCCTCGGACTTGGGGACCAAATAATCACAGATACGCAGTATTTT. This encodes CASSLGLGDQIITDTQYF.

J is TRBJ2-5 and V is TRBV15; D remains unclear. Trimming stripped 0 bases from V and 8 bases from J, with 7 bases between. Germline assignment: CDR1 LNHNV and CDR2 YYDKDF (reference sequence). The CDR3 has 12 amino acids. The CDR3: CATSRDGPTQYF. CDR3 nucleotide sequence: TGTGCCACCAGCAGAGATGGCCCTACCCAGTACTTC.

This sequence joins TRBV7-2 and TRBJ2-1; 13 bases match TRBD2. The CDR3 runs 15 residues. J gave up 6 bases and V 5 bases, and 4 bases lay outside the gene matches. Germline values: CDR1 SGHTA, CDR2 FQGNSA. DNA for the CDR3: TGTGCCAGCAGCGATACTAGCGGGAGGGCCAATGAGCAGTTCTTC. It codes for CASSDTSGRANEQFF. Together with reference TRBV7-2 and TRBJ2-1, the CDR3 gives the full variable domain: GAGVSQSPSNKVTEKGKDVELRCDPISGHTALYWYRQSLGQGLEFLIYFQGNSAPDKSGLPSDRFSAERTGGSVSTLTIQRTQQEDSAVYLCASSDTSGRANEQFFGPGTRLTVL.

The chain is built from TRBV4-1 and TRBJ2-7; 12 bases are shared with TRBD2. The ends lost 3 bases at V and 3 bases at J; junction bases unmatched: 9. The CDR3 runs 17 residues. Germline V CDR1 and CDR2: MGHRA, YSYEKL. The CDR3 DNA follows: TGCGCCAGCAGCCAGCCTAGCGGGAGGGGGTCGGTCTACGAGCAGTACTTC. Amino acids: CASSQPSGRGSVYEQYF.

This chain uses TRBV10-1 with TRBJ2-1, with TRBD2 matching 11 bases. CDR3 length equals 12 residues. V shed 7 bases and J 13 bases; nucleotides not matched to a gene: 6. From germline, CDR1 is WNHNN and CDR2 SYGVQD (reference sequence). CDR3 nucleotide sequence: TGCGCCAGCATAATAGCGGGAGGGTTTCAGTTCTTC. Translation: CASIIAGGFQFF.